Here is one T cell receptor beta chain with its context. This record comes from a study of technical replicates of blood from several donors. Assay used: immunoSEQ multiplex PCR; TCRdb lists only in-frame clones, some missing. Of around 80,000 clones listed, around nine tenths are singletons. This CDR3 comprises 16 residues. V lost 6 bases and J lost 3; bases outside the gene matches: 9. The chain joins TRBV23-1 to TRBJ2-1; 9 bases agree with TRBD1. TRBV23-1 is given ORF status, its function remaining uncertain. Input material: T cells isolated from PBMCs. The clonotype was recovered from a human donor in good health. The CDR3 sequence: CASSFLGTGYYNEQFF. CDR3 bases: TGCGCCAGCAGCTTCCTGGGGACAGGGTACTACAATGAGCAGTTCTTC.